This TCR beta chain was recorded in a study of blood T cell repertoires in COVID-19. The CDR3 contains 14 residues. Germline CDR1 and CDR2: SGHTA and FQGNSA. Trimming took off 0 bases at V and 4 bases at J, with 10 bases between the two ends. Sequenced by immunoSEQ multiplex PCR; TCRdb stores in-frame clones only, minus some. The table has 150,000 to 200,000 clones, 70% to 85% seen once; the top ten hold less than 5.5%. The sequenced sample consisted of PBMCs or T cells enriched from blood (not recorded which). The V and J genes are TRBV7-2 and TRBJ2-7; D unclear. The receptor's source is a woman aged 60 to 75 with acute COVID-19. The CDR3 spells CASSLAGSIYEQYF. The CDR3 bases are TGTGCCAGCAGCTTAGCGGGCTCCATTTACGAGCAGTACTTC.